These 3 T cell receptor beta chains came from one sample sequenced in a study of blood T cell repertoires in COVID-19. Measured with immunoSEQ multiplex PCR; TCRdb has only the in-frame clones, and not every one. The sample shows 95,000 to 150,000 clones, 90% of them seen only once. Input material: peripheral blood. Receptor source: a woman aged 55-75 years with COVID-19, enrolled during active disease.

The genes are TRBV19 and TRBJ2-7, with 10 nucleotides matching TRBD1. V gave up 10 bases and J gave up 6 bases; unmatched junction bases: 15. Germline values: CDR1 LNHDA, CDR2 SQIVND (reference sequence). The CDR3 loop spans 15 amino acids. CDR3: CATRPGQGTPGEQYF. For the CDR3, the DNA is TGTGCCACCAGACCGGGACAGGGGACCCCGGGCGAGCAGTACTTC. The full variable domain, in which reference TRBV19 and TRBJ2-7 provide the parts outside the CDR3, is DGGITQSPKYLFRKEGQNVTLSCEQNLNHDAMYWYRQDPGQGLRLIYYSQIVNDFQKGDIAEGYSVSREKKESFPLTVTSAQKNPTAFYLCATRPGQGTPGEQYFGPGTRLTVT.

CDR3 nucleotides: TGTGCCAGTAGTATAATCCACGGGGTCGTCACCGGGGAGCTGTTTTTT. Translating gives CASSIIHGVVTGELFF. V gene TRBV19 combines with J gene TRBJ2-2, with a weak D call TRBD2 (5 bases). V lost 2 bases to trimming and J lost 4 bases, with 14 bases between them. The CDR3 has 16 amino acids. The germline V gene has CDR1 LNHDA and CDR2 SQIVND (reference sequence).

The V call is TRBV7-2, the J call TRBJ1-2; D unresolved. The CDR3 has 14 residues. Germline CDR1 SGHTA, CDR2 FQGNSA. Trimming removed 0 bases at V and 7 bases at J, with 12 bases between. Here the CDR3 reads CASSLAAKAGGYTF. In DNA, the CDR3 is TGTGCCAGCAGCTTAGCGGCCAAGGCGGGTGGCTACACCTTC.